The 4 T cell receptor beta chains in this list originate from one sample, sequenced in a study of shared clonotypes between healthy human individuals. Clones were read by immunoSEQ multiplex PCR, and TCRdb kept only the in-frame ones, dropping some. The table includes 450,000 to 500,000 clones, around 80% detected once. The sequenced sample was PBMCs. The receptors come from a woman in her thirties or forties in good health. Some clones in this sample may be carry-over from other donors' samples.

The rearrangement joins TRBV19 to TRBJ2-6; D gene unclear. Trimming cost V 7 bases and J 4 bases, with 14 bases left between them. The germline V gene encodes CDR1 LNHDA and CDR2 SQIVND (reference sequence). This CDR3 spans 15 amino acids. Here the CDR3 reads CASKDEASGANVLTF. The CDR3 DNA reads TGTGCCAGTAAAGACGAAGCGTCGGGGGCCAACGTCCTGACTTTC.

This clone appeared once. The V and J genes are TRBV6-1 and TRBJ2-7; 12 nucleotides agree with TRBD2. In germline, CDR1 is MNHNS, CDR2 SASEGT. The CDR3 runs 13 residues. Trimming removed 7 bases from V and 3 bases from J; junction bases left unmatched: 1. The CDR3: CASMTSGGYEQYF. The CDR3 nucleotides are TGTGCCAGCATGACTAGCGGGGGCTACGAGCAGTACTTC.

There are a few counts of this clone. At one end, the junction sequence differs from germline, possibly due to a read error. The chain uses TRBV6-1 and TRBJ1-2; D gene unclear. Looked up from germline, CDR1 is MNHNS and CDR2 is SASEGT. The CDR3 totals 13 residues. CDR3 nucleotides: TGCGCCAGCACCGCGTTGGCCAGTGATGGCTACACCTTC. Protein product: CASTALASDGYTF.

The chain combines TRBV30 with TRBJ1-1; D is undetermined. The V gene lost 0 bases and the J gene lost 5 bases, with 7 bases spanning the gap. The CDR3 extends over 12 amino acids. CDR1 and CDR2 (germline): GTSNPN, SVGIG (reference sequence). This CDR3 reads CAWSVTTTEAFF. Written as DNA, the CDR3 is TGTGCCTGGAGTGTAACGACGACTGAAGCTTTCTTT.